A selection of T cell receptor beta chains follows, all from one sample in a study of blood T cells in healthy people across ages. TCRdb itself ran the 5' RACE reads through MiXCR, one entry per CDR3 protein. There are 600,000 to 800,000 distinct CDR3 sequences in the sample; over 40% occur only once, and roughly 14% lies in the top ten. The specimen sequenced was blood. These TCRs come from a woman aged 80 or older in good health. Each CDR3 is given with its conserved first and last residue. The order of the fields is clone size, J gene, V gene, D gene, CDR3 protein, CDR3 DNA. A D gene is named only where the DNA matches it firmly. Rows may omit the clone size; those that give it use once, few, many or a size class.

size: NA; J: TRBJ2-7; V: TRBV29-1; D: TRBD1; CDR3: CSVEWVGDSSYEQYF; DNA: TGCAGCGTTGAGTGGGTCGGGGACAGCTCCTACGAGCAGTACTTC
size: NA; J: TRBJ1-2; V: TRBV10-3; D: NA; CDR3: CAISDVSRQEANYGHTF; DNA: TGTGCCATCAGTGATGTCTCTCGGCAGGAGGCTAACTATGGCCACACCTTC
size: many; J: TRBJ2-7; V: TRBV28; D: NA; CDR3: CASSLPKDSSEQYF; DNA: TGTGCCAGCAGTTTACCCAAGGACAGCTCCGAGCAGTACTTC
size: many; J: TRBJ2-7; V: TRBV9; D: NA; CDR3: CASSVGQSQYYEQYF; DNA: TGTGCCAGCAGCGTAGGACAGTCCCAATACTACGAGCAGTACTTC
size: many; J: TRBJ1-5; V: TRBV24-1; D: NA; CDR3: CATGDRLGQPQHF; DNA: TGTGCCACCGGGGACCGCCTAGGGCAGCCCCAGCATTTT
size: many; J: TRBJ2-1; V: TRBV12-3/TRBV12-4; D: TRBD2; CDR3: CASSFTSGYYNEQFF; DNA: TGTGCCAGCAGTTTCACTAGCGGGTATTACAATGAGCAGTTCTTC
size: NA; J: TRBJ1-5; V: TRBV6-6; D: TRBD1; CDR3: CASNDRGWESNQPQHF; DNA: TGTGCCAGCAATGACAGGGGGTGGGAGAGCAATCAGCCCCAGCATTTT
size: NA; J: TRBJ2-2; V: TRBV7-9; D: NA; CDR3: CASSLAGGPNTGELFF; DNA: TGTGCCAGCAGCTTAGCGGGTGGGCCTAACACCGGGGAGCTGTTTTTT
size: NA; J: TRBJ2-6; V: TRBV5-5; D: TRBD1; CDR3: CASSLERTGILSGANVLTF; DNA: TGTGCCAGCAGCTTGGAAAGGACAGGGATACTCTCTGGGGCCAACGTCCTGACTTTC
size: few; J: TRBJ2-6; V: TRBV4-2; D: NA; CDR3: CASSPSGGSGANVLTF; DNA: TGTGCCAGCAGCCCCTCCGGAGGCTCTGGGGCCAACGTCCTGACTTTC
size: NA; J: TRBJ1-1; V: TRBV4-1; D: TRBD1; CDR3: CASSQAYRGRTEAFF; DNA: TGCGCCAGCAGCCAAGCCTACAGGGGGCGAACTGAAGCTTTCTTT
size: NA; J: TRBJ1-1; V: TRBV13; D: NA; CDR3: CASIPRTGRNTEAFF; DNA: TGTGCCAGCATACCTAGGACGGGGAGGAACACTGAAGCTTTCTTT
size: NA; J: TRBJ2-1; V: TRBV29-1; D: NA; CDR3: CSAGTPAYNEQFF; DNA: TGCAGCGCCGGGACACCAGCTTACAATGAGCAGTTCTTC
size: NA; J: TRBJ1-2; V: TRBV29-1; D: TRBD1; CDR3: CSVDGGQTYGYTF; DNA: TGCAGCGTTGATGGGGGACAGACCTATGGCTACACCTTC
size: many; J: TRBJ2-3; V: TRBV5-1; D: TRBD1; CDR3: CASSPGQGTDTQYF; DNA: TGTGCCAGCAGTCCGGGACAGGGGACAGATACGCAGTATTTT
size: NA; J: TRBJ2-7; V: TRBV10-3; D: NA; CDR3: CAISESRQNYEQYF; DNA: TGTGCCATCAGTGAGTCTCGACAGAACTACGAGCAGTACTTC
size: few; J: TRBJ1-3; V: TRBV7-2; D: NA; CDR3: CASSLRGGFSGNTIYF; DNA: TGTGCCAGCAGCTTAAGAGGGGGTTTCTCTGGAAACACCATATATTTT
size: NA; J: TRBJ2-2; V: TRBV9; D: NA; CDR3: CASSVLAGELFF; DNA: TGTGCCAGCAGCGTCCTGGCTGGGGAGCTGTTTTTT
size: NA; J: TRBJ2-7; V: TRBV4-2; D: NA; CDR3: CASSPTEGESYEQYF; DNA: TGTGCCAGCAGCCCTACCGAGGGAGAGTCCTACGAGCAGTACTTC
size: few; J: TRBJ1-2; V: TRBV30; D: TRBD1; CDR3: CAWSEQGAYYGYTF; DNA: TGTGCCTGGAGTGAGCAGGGGGCCTACTATGGCTACACCTTC
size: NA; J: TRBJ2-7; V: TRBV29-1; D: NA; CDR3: CSVGAGLSYEQYF; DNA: TGCAGCGTTGGGGCAGGGCTCTCCTACGAGCAGTACTTC
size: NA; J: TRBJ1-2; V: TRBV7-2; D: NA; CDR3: CASRYRVQRNYGYTF; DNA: TGTGCCAGCAGGTACAGGGTCCAAAGGAACTATGGCTACACCTTC
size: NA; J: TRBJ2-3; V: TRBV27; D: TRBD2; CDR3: CASSILAGAITDTQYF; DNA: TGTGCCAGCAGTATTCTAGCGGGGGCCATCACAGATACGCAGTATTTT
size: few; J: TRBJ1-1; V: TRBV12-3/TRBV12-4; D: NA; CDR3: CASSSSGGGTEAFF; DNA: TGTGCCAGCAGTTCATCTGGGGGGGGCACTGAAGCTTTCTTT
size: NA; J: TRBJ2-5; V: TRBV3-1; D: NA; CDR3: CASSARRTDLVKETQYF; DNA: TGTGCCTCCTCTGCTCGGCGGACAGATCTTGTTAAAGAGACCCAGTACTTC
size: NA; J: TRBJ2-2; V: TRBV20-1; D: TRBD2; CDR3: CSAPGLGHTGELFF; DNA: TGCAGCGCTCCGGGACTAGGACACACCGGGGAGCTGTTTTTT
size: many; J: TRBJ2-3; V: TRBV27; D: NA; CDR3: CASSLSGATQYF; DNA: TGTGCCAGCAGTTTATCGGGGGCTACGCAGTATTTT
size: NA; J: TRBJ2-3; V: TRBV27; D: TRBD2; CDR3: CASSYRPHLAGSTDTQYF; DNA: TGTGCCAGCAGTTATCGGCCGCATCTAGCGGGGTCCACAGATACGCAGTATTTT
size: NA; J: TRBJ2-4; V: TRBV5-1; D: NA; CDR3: CASSLLTGWGKDIQYF; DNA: TGCGCCAGCAGCTTGCTGACAGGATGGGGCAAAGACATTCAGTACTTC
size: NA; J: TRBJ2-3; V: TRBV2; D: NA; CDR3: CAGLGGDTDTQYF; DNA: TGTGCCGGCTTAGGGGGGGACACAGATACGCAGTATTTT
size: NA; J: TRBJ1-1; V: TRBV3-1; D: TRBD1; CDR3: CASSQGYLGQLKNEAFF; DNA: TGTGCCAGCAGCCAAGGCTATTTGGGACAGCTAAAAAATGAAGCTTTCTTT
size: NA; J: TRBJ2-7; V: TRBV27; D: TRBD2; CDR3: CASSLRQVLAGGAHEQYF; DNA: TGTGCCAGCAGTTTACGACAAGTACTAGCGGGAGGAGCCCACGAGCAGTACTTC
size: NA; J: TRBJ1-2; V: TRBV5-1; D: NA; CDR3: CASSSLKGNYGYTF; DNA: TGCGCCAGCAGCTCCCTTAAGGGGAACTATGGCTACACCTTC
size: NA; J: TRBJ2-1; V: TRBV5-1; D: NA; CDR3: CAGRIGHVTANGQFF; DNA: TGCGCCGGCAGAATAGGACACGTCACGGCCAATGGGCAGTTCTTC
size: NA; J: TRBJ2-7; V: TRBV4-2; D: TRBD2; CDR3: CASSQDFTSVSYEQYF; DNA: TGTGCCAGCAGCCAAGATTTTACTAGCGTCTCCTACGAGCAGTACTTC
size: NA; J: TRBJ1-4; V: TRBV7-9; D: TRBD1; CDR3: CASSVYRGSNEKLFF; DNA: TGTGCTAGCAGCGTATACAGGGGATCTAATGAAAAACTGTTTTTT
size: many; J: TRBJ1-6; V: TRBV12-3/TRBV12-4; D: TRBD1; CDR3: CASSDYRGGSPLHF; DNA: TGTGCCAGCAGTGATTACAGGGGGGGATCACCCCTCCACTTT
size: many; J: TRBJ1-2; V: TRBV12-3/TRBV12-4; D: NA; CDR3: CASSLDGGGYTF; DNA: TGTGCCAGCAGTTTAGACGGCGGCGGCTACACCTTC
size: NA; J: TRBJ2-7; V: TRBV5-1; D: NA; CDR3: CASSRWGLPSSYEQYF; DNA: TGCGCCAGCAGCCGGTGGGGGCTACCGAGCTCCTACGAGCAGTACTTC
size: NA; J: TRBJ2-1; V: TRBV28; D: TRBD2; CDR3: CASRRERNEQFF; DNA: TGTGCCAGCAGGCGGGAGAGGAATGAGCAGTTCTTC
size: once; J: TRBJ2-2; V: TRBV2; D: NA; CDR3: CASSGDGYTGELFF; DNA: TGTGCCAGCAGTGGGGACGGTTACACCGGGGAGCTGTTTTTT
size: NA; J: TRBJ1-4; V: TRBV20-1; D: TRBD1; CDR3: CSATGTGVKKLFF; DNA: TGCAGTGCCACCGGGACAGGGGTGAAAAAACTGTTTTTT
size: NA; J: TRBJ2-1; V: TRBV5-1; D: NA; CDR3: CASSFGLATYNEQFF; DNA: TGCGCCAGCAGCTTTGGTCTAGCGACTTACAATGAGCAGTTCTTC
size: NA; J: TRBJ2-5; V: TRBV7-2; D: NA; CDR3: CASSPAGAPGLRWQYF; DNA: TGTGCCAGCAGCCCCGCTGGAGCTCCGGGGTTACGATGGCAGTACTTC
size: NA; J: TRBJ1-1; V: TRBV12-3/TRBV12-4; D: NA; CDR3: CASSPPSSPYTEAFF; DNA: TGTGCCAGCAGCCCCCCTTCGTCCCCATACACTGAAGCTTTCTTT
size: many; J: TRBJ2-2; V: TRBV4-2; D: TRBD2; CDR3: CASSQDSAGGPIYTGELFF; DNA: TGTGCCAGCAGCCAAGATAGCGCGGGAGGGCCAATATACACCGGGGAGCTGTTTTTT
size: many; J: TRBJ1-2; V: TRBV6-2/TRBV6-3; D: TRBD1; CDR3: CASRPDRAYRYTF; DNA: TGTGCCAGCAGACCCGACAGGGCCTATCGCTACACCTTC
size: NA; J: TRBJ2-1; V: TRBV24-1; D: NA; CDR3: CATSDSTPQSYNEQFF; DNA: TGTGCCACCAGTGATTCTACTCCGCAGAGTTACAATGAGCAGTTCTTC
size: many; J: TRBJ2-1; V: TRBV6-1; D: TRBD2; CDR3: CASSELGTSLHEQFF; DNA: TGTGCCAGCAGTGAACTCGGGACTAGTTTGCATGAGCAGTTCTTC
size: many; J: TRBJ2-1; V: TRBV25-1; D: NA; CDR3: CASTTNRGVTSYNEQFF; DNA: TGTGCCAGCACAACCAACCGAGGTGTAACTTCCTACAATGAGCAGTTCTTC
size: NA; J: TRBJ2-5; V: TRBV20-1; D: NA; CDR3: CSARGWDQETQYF; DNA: TGCAGTGCCCGAGGGTGGGATCAAGAGACCCAGTACTTC
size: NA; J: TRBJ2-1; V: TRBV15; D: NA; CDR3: CATSREAALKQFF; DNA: TGTGCCACCAGCAGAGAGGCCGCCCTAAAGCAGTTCTTC
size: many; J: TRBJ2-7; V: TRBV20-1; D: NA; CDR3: CSAPKVTTYEQYF; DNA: TGCAGTGCCCCCAAAGTGACCACCTACGAGCAGTACTTC
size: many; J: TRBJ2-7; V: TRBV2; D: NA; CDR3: CASSVKYEQYF; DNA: TGTGCCAGCAGTGTTAAGTACGAGCAGTACTTC
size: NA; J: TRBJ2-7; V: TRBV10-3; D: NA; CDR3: CAIKAPEAAYEQYF; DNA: TGTGCCATCAAGGCCCCAGAGGCAGCCTACGAGCAGTACTTC